What follows is one T cell receptor beta chain and its context. As yet, its antigen is unknown. The data were taken from a study of PD-1 blockade in classical Hodgkin lymphoma. General study findings and limits: At C4D1, TCR diversity had climbed significantly for CD4+ cells, though not for CD8+ cells. Baseline diversity in complete responders resembled that of newly diagnosed patients.

Relapse after autologous stem cell transplantation occurred in every patient, and brentuximab vedotin exposure varied. Patients showed best responses of complete response, partial response or progressive disease. Per germline, CDR1 SQVTM and CDR2 ANQGSEA. V lost 4 bases to trimming and J lost 4 bases; unmatched junction nucleotides: 13. This CDR3 is built from 16 residues. The repertoire was sequenced with immunoSEQ multiplex PCR; TCRdb's copy has only in-frame clones and lacks some. The sample carries approximately 13,000 clones, around three quarters recorded once. The sample was peripheral blood mononuclear cells (PBMCs), taken at baseline. V gene TRBV29-1 combines with J gene TRBJ2-3, with 8 bases that match TRBD2. The clonotype comes from a human donor with classical Hodgkin lymphoma. DNA for the CDR3: TGCAGCGTTGTAGTCCGGGGGGGAGTTTTCGCAGATACGCAGTATTTT. Translating it yields CSVVVRGGVFADTQYF.